This T cell receptor beta chain was identified in a study of cytomegalovirus exposure and HLA in healthy donors. The overall study: Assignment to the Caucasian-associated ancestry cluster applied to approximately 80% of the approximately 390 genotyped donors.

Primers included in the PCR were 60 Vbeta and 13 Jbeta primers. Generated by immunoSEQ multiplex PCR, the TCRdb table keeps only in-frame clones and is missing some. This sample yields around 90,000 clones, of which 70% to 80% are seen a single time; around 0.63% belongs to the top ten. There were likely unrecorded immune exposures, though donors were nominally healthy when sampled. Comments on this clone: Other nucleotide sequences from this sample produce the same CDR3.

CDR1 and CDR2 (germline): SGHRS, YFSETQ. CDR3 length: 12 residues. Trimming stripped 0 bases from V and 4 bases from J, with 4 bases between. J is TRBJ1-2 and V is TRBV5-1; D is unresolved. The clonotype comes from a man aged 25 to 40 in good health and CMV-seronegative. The sequenced material came from PBMCs. CDR3 DNA: TGCGCCAGCAGCTTGGACACCTATGGCTACACCTTC. It yields the protein CASSLDTYGYTF.